Shown below are 11 T cell receptor beta chains from a single sample sequenced in a study of cytomegalovirus exposure and HLA in healthy donors. Primers included in the PCR were 60 Vbeta and 13 Jbeta primers. Repertoires were generated with immunoSEQ multiplex PCR, while TCRdb's copy carries only in-frame clones and drops some. The table includes 74,000 or so clones, more than 60% detected once. The sample taken for sequencing was PBMCs. These TCRs come from a man aged 45-65 years in good health and CMV-seropositive.

This clone was seen only a few times. The chain uses TRBV6-5 and TRBJ1-1, with 7 bases matching TRBD1. The CDR3 is 15 residues long. With V trimmed by 6 bases and J by 6 bases, 13 bases remained unmatched. The germline V gene encodes CDR1 MNHEY and CDR2 SVGAGI. The DNA for the CDR3 is TGTGCCAGCAGATTCGATGGGACAGTCTTGTCTGAAGCTTTCTTT. Translated: CASRFDGTVLSEAFF.

The rearrangement joins TRBV11-2 to TRBJ2-3; D not certain. V lost 0 bases, J lost 4 bases, and 5 bases lay in between. Per germline, CDR1 SGHAT and CDR2 FQNNGV. The CDR3 has 13 residues. The CDR3 region is CASSLDRSDTQYF. In DNA form, the CDR3 reads TGTGCCAGCAGCTTAGATCGGTCAGATACGCAGTATTTT.

In its sample, this clone is medium-sized. The V gene is TRBV7-8, the J gene TRBJ2-7; a possible D gene is TRBD1 (6 bases). This CDR3 has 14 amino acids. CDR1 and CDR2 (germline): SGHVS, FQNEAQ. Trimming left V 5 bases short and J 0 bases short, with 11 bases between. For the CDR3, the DNA is TGTGCCAGCAGCATACAGGGTAGCTCCTACGAGCAGTACTTC. Translated: CASSIQGSSYEQYF.

This chain connects TRBV19 to TRBJ2-1, with TRBD2 matching over 10 bases. This CDR3 comprises 11 residues. The trim removed 6 bases at V and 10 bases at J, leaving 0 bases unmatched. Germline lookup yields CDR1 LNHDA and CDR2 SQIVND (reference sequence). CDR3 region: CASRTSGEQFF. CDR3 DNA: TGTGCCAGTAGGACTAGCGGGGAGCAGTTCTTC.

The chain couples TRBV9 to TRBJ1-2; the D gene is possibly TRBD1 (6 bases). V was cut by 3 bases and J by 5 bases, with 8 bases left in between. CDR1 and CDR2 (germline): SGDLS, YYNGEE. CDR3 size: 12 residues. DNA for the CDR3: TGTGCCAGCAGCGGGACAGAATATGGCTACACCTTC. Its translation is CASSGTEYGYTF.

The V call is TRBV27, the J call TRBJ2-3; weak D call: TRBD2 (6 bases). CDR1 is MNHEY, CDR2 SMNVEV, per germline (reference sequence). This CDR3 has 16 amino acids. V gave up 2 bases and J gave up 5 bases, with 17 bases separating them. CDR3 nucleotides: TGTGCCAGCAGTTTAAGGCTAGCGATGGGGGAAGATACGCAGTATTTT. Translated, it gives CASSLRLAMGEDTQYF.

J is TRBJ1-3 and V is TRBV25-1; D not resolved. Germline V gene lookup returns CDR1 MGHDK and CDR2 SYGVNS. The length of the CDR3 is 16 residues. V lost 7 bases and J lost 0, with 16 bases in between. In DNA form, the CDR3 reads TGTGCCAGCAAATCCTCCGACGGGTTCTCTGGAAACACCATATATTTT. Amino acids: CASKSSDGFSGNTIYF.

J is TRBJ1-2 and V is TRBV19; a possible D gene is TRBD1 (6 bases). There are 16 residues in the CDR3. The ends were cut back, 3 bases at V and 5 bases at J, with 19 bases in the middle. Per the germline V gene, CDR1 is LNHDA and CDR2 is SQIVND (reference sequence). CDR3 protein: CASSMVTGTAHYGYTF. In DNA, the CDR3 is TGTGCCAGTAGTATGGTGACAGGAACTGCTCATTATGGCTACACCTTC.

On this clone: The junction departs from germline at one end; a sequencing error may be responsible. This rearrangement joins TRBV6-4 to TRBJ2-6; maybe TRBD1 (5 bases). The length of the CDR3 is 17 residues. Germline values: CDR1 MRHNA, CDR2 SNTAGT. CDR3 in amino acids: CASSDSQRLSGANGLTF. CDR3 nucleotide sequence: TGTGCCAGCAGTGACTCGCAGCGCCTCTCTGGGGCCAACGGCCTGACTTTC.

This clone was seen only once. The chain combines TRBV11-3 with TRBJ1-2; maybe TRBD1 (5 bases). The CDR3 spans 13 residues. Per the germline V gene, CDR1 is SGHNT and CDR2 is YENEEA. V was shortened by 3 bases and J by 2 bases, with 7 bases between the two germline ends. Here the CDR3 DNA reads TGTGCCAGCAGCTTGCGGGGGAACTATGGCTACACCTTC. Protein product: CASSLRGNYGYTF. The whole variable domain, remainder taken from reference TRBV11-3 and TRBJ1-2, is EAGVVQSPRYKIIEKKQPVAFWCNPISGHNTLYWYLQNLGQGPELLIRYENEEAVDDSQLPKDRFSAERLKGVDSTLKIQPAELGDSAVYLCASSLRGNYGYTFGSGTRLTVV.

V gene TRBV6-1 combines with J gene TRBJ2-1, with 13 bases lining up with TRBD2. V was clipped by 4 bases and J by 1 base; unmatched bases: 4. CDR1 and CDR2 (germline): MNHNS, SASEGT. This CDR3 is 17 amino acids long. CDR3 bases: TGTGCCAGCAGTGCCAGACTAGCGGGAGGATCCTACAATGAGCAGTTCTTC. This encodes CASSARLAGGSYNEQFF.